This passage covers 17 T cell receptor delta chains from one sample sequenced in a study of γδ T cells in repeated Plasmodium falciparum infection. Bulk repertoires came from Vgamma9/Vdelta2+ or Vdelta2-negative gammadelta T cells flow-sorted from PBMC. TCRdb re-called the multiplex PCR reads with CATT. This sample has some 51,000 delta-chain clones; approximately 2% occur once, and the top ten carry roughly 25%. The sample taken for sequencing was gamma-delta T cells from blood. The receptors originated from a pool of human donors (malaria-infected and uninfected, not separated).

This clone appeared a few times. TCRdb attributes to this sequence the protein of a much larger clone, which differs from the DNA translation at residue 13; a read error is likely, and the protein displayed is translated from the DNA. J is TRDJ1 and V is TRDV1; no firm D call. Since TCRdb gives no J gene, matching the DNA to germline was used here to assign it. V was clipped by 5 bases and J by 4 bases, with 38 bases between them. The CDR3 extends over 22 amino acids. Looked up from germline, CDR1 is TSWWSYY and CDR2 is QGS. In DNA form, the CDR3 reads TGTGCTCTTGGGTTCATTTATTACTCCATCGGATCTCGGGCGGGTAATGGCGATAAACTCATCTTT. Encoded protein: CALGFIYYSIGSRAGNGDKLIF.

A remark on this clone: A far larger clone lies a single base away; this is likely a read error. The V gene is TRDV1, the J gene TRDJ1; no definite D call. The J gene, absent from TCRdb, was called here by matching the DNA to germline. This CDR3 has 18 residues. The V and J ends lost 3 bases and 0 bases respectively, with 20 bases between them. The germline V gene encodes CDR1 TSWWSYY and CDR2 QGS. CDR3 bases: TGTGCTCTTGGGGAGAGACCCATTTTCCGTCCGTACACCGATAAACTCATCTTT. Protein sequence: CALGERPIFRPYTDKLIF.

This clone was seen ten or more times. This likely stems from a read error, as it lies one base from a far larger clone. The same CDR3 is also encoded by other DNA sequences in this sample. The chain links TRDV3 to TRDJ1; 7 bases match TRDD2. CDR3 size: 18 residues. CDR1 is TVYSNPD, CDR2 GDNSRS, per germline (reference sequence). Here the CDR3 reads CAAGPSHGSPFLTDKLIF. CDR3 sequence (DNA): TGTGCCGCTGGGCCTTCCCACGGGTCCCCCTTCCTCACCGATAAGCTCATCTTT.

This clone has just a few counts. This likely traces to a read error, being one base from a far larger clone. Other DNA sequences of this sample code for an identical CDR3. This chain links TRDV3 with TRDJ1; D may be TRDD3 (8 bases). Germline CDR1 reads TVYSNPD; CDR2 reads GDNSRS (reference sequence). The CDR3 totals 21 residues. V dropped 3 bases and J dropped 2 bases, with 37 bases sitting between them. CDR3 amino acids: CALAWPSSPYWGILPTDKLIF. For the CDR3, the DNA is TGTGCCTTAGCTTGGCCTTCCTCCCCGTATTGGGGGATCCTTCCTACCGATAAACTCATCTTT.

This clone appeared a few times. This likely stems from a read error, as it lies one base from a far larger clone. Other DNA variants within this sample encode the same CDR3. V and J are TRAV38-2/DV8 and TRDJ1; 8 nucleotides line up with TRDD3. TCRdb records no J gene; here it was assigned by comparing the DNA to germline. CDR1 TSESDYY and CDR2 QEAYKQQN come from the germline V gene. CDR3 size: 20 residues. V was pared by 1 base and J by 0 bases, with 17 bases of the junction left unmatched. The CDR3 sequence is CAYRSFYFPWGYLYTDKLIF. The CDR3 DNA is TGTGCTTATAGGAGCTTCTACTTCCCCTGGGGATACTTATACACCGATAAACTCATCTTT.

This clone was seen more than once but under ten times. The TCRdb protein, from a much larger clone, departs from this DNA's translation at residue 9, likely by read error; the protein shown derives from the DNA. The CDR3 coding sequence is TGTGCCTGTGACTCCGTGGGGGATTGGAGCTCCTGGGACACCCGACAGATGTTTTTC. Residues: CACDSVGDWSSWDTRQMFF. The chain couples TRDV2 to TRDJ3; 8 bases map to TRDD3. Here the J gene came from matching the DNA to germline, since TCRdb omits it. The CDR3 runs 19 residues. The germline V gene has CDR1 GEAIGNYY and CDR2 EKD. V lost 3 bases, J lost 0 bases, and 9 bases stayed unmatched.

The sample holds a few counts of this clone. This sequence is one base from a far larger clone and is likely a read error. This CDR3 is also generated by other DNA sequences in the sample. The gene calls are TRDV2 and TRDJ1, with D possibly TRDD3 on 6 matching bases. Because TCRdb records no J gene, it was assigned here through a match of the DNA to germline. The V end was cut by 3 bases, the J end by 5 bases, with 21 bases between. Germline values: CDR1 GEAIGNYY, CDR2 EKD. This CDR3 has 16 amino acids. The CDR3 here is CACDSLTGRSTDKLIF. In DNA form, the CDR3 reads TGTGCCTGTGACTCCCTTACTGGGAGGTCGACTGATAAACTCATCTTT.

Ten or more counts support this clone. A far larger clone differs by one base, so this is likely a read error. This same CDR3 is encoded by further DNA sequences in the sample. This chain joins TRDV1 and TRDJ1; D possibly corresponds to TRDD2 (5 bases). The J gene was not available in TCRdb and was assigned here by matching the DNA to germline segments. Germline V lookup: CDR1 TSWWSYY, CDR2 QGS. There are 17 residues in the CDR3. The DNA of the CDR3 is TGTGCTCTTGGGGAAGCTTTTCCTCCCGAATACACTGATAAACTCATCTTT. Residues: CALGEAFPPEYTDKLIF.

In this sample, this clone turned up many times. TCRdb lists the protein of a much larger clone for this DNA, which differs at residue 12, so this is likely a read error; the protein given here is translated from the DNA itself. The sample has other DNA sequences that encode this CDR3 too. The V gene was identified as TRDV1, while no J gene was called; the table's D call, TRDD3, has no DNA check behind it. Per the germline V gene, CDR1 is TSWWSYY and CDR2 is QGS. CDR3 length: 20 amino acids. DNA for the CDR3: TGTGCTCTTGGGGACCTAAGTAGGGGGCGTTTACGGACTGGGGGATGTAGGCTCATCTTT. It translates to CALGDLSRGRLRTGGCRLIF.

This clone has ten or more counts. The TCRdb protein comes from a much larger clone and disagrees with this DNA's translation at residue 4, likely due to a read error; the protein given here is derived from the DNA. The J gene is TRDJ1, the V gene TRDV2, with unresolved D. No J gene was available from TCRdb, and it was assigned here by a germline match of the DNA. This CDR3 region has 13 residues. Per the germline V gene, CDR1 is GEAIGNYY and CDR2 is EKD. The CDR3 here is CACGTVRGDKLIF. The CDR3 nucleotides read TGTGCCTGTGGCACCGTACGCGGCGATAAACTCATCTTT.

About this clone: A read error likely explains why the TCRdb protein, taken from a much larger clone, differs from this DNA's translation at residue 13; the protein shown is translated from the DNA. The chain uses TRDV1 and TRDJ1; TRDD3 agrees at 12 bases. TCRdb supplies no J gene; here it was assigned by aligning the nucleotide sequence to germline. Per the germline V gene, CDR1 is TSWWSYY and CDR2 is QGS. This CDR3 region has 20 residues. The V gene end was trimmed by 2 bases and the J gene end by 4 bases; junction bases not matched to a gene: 17. The CDR3 reads CALGESSYVWGIRGGDKLIF. Written as DNA, the CDR3 is TGTGCTCTTGGGGAATCCTCCTACGTCTGGGGGATACGGGGAGGCGATAAACTCATCTTT.

This clone was observed at least ten times. With a far larger clone one base away, a read error is the likely cause. Distinct nucleotide sequences in the sample also encode this CDR3. V gene TRDV2 combines with J gene TRDJ1, with 12 bases that match TRDD3. Germline assignment: CDR1 GEAIGNYY and CDR2 EKD. The CDR3 extends over 18 amino acids. The CDR3 loop is CACDPVLGDTRETDKLIF. CDR3 nucleotides: TGTGCTTGTGACCCGGTACTGGGGGATACAAGAGAGACCGATAAACTCATCTTT.

This clone was seen repeatedly, ten times or more. V and J are TRDV1 and TRDJ1; 12 bases match TRDD3. The CDR3 loop spans 22 amino acids. Losses at the gene ends were 4 bases for V and 0 bases for J; bases not matched to a gene: 21. Germline V gives CDR1 TSWWSYY, CDR2 QGS. In DNA form, the CDR3 reads TGTGCTCTTGGGGGATCCCAGGGCCCGTCCCACTGGGGGATACCGTACACCGATAAACTCATCTTT. This gives the protein CALGGSQGPSHWGIPYTDKLIF.

Within the sample, this clone is medium-sized. Other nucleotide sequences in the sample specify the same CDR3. The chain combines TRDV2 with TRDJ1; D call uncertain. V lost 6 bases to trimming and J lost 3 bases, with 25 bases between them. Germline CDR1 and CDR2: GEAIGNYY and EKD. The CDR3 extends over 17 amino acids. The CDR3 DNA reads TGTGCCTGTTCCTTGTCTGGCTTCACCGGCGGGGCCGATAAACTCATCTTT. Translation gives CACSLSGFTGGADKLIF.

This clone has at least ten counts. A read error likely explains why the TCRdb protein, taken from a much larger clone, differs from this DNA's translation at residue 17; the protein shown is translated from the DNA. The chain couples TRAV38-2/DV8 to TRDJ1; possible D gene TRDD3, 6 bases. The CDR3 has 20 residues. The ends were cut back, 0 bases at V and 9 bases at J, with 33 bases in the middle. CDR1 and CDR2 from the germline V gene are TSESDYY and QEAYKQQN. The CDR3 is CAYRSGTAFRVGDRRDELIF. In nucleotides, the CDR3 is TGTGCTTATAGGAGCGGCACTGCTTTCCGAGTCGGGGATCGCAGGGATGAACTCATCTTT.

Remarks on this clone: This is likely an artifact of a read error, given a far larger clone one base away. The same CDR3 can be traced to other DNA sequences in this sample. V gene TRDV1 combines with J gene TRDJ1; 10 bases match TRDD3. The CDR3 sequence is 16 residues long. Germline V lookup: CDR1 TSWWSYY, CDR2 QGS. The DNA for the CDR3 is TGTGCTCTCGGGGAGCTCCGTTGGGGGATACTCGATAAACTCATCTTT. It is translated as CALGELRWGILDKLIF.

This clone was seen many times. The mismatch at residue 7 between this DNA's translation and the TCRdb protein of a much larger clone likely reflects a read error; the protein shown is translated from the DNA. The gene calls are TRDV3 and TRDJ1, with TRDD3 matching over 7 bases. The CDR3 is 13 amino acids. Germline V gene lookup returns CDR1 TVYSNPD and CDR2 GDNSRS (reference sequence). The V segment lost 3 bases and the J segment 2 bases; nucleotides outside the gene matches: 6. Written as DNA, the CDR3 is TGTGCCTTCGTCTGGGGGTCAACCGATAAACTCATCTTT. Translating gives CAFVWGSTDKLIF.